The 21 T cell receptor beta chains presented below share a single source sample, sequenced in a study of T cell responses to AZD1222 COVID-19 vaccine. Produced via immunoSEQ multiplex PCR; TCRdb's table is partial and in-frame only. Counted here are around 190,000 clones, around 88% occurring once; the ten biggest clones make up approximately 0.49%. The source was peripheral blood, collected on day 0 of AZD1222 vaccination. These receptors were obtained from an adult in good health.

This rearrangement joins TRBV7-2 to TRBJ2-1, with D perhaps matching TRBD1 (5 bases). V was cut by 1 base and J by 0 bases, with 16 bases left in between. CDR1 and CDR2 (germline): SGHTA, FQGNSA. The CDR3 spans 18 residues. Here the CDR3 DNA reads TGTGCCAGCAGCTTAGAGGGGTCATACAGTACCTCCTACAATGAGCAGTTCTTC. Its translation: CASSLEGSYSTSYNEQFF.

The chain is built from TRBV7-6 and TRBJ2-7, with a possible D match to TRBD1 (6 bases). From germline, CDR1 is SGHVS and CDR2 FNYEAQ. The CDR3 runs to 14 residues. V was shortened by 4 bases and J by 4 bases, with 14 bases between the two germline ends. CDR3 DNA: TGTGCCAGCAGCTCTCCGGACAGAAGTTACGAGCAGTACTTC. Translating it yields CASSSPDRSYEQYF.

The table lists this clone with a few counts. The chain has TRBV19 and TRBJ1-2; no reliable D call. The V and J ends lost 5 bases and 1 base respectively, with 11 bases between them. CDR3 length equals 14 residues. In germline, CDR1 is LNHDA, CDR2 SQIVND (reference sequence). The CDR3 loop reads CASSSDGNNYGYTF. Here the CDR3 DNA reads TGTGCCAGTAGTTCGGACGGGAATAACTATGGCTACACCTTC. The full variable domain, rest sourced from reference TRBV19 and TRBJ1-2, is DGGITQSPKYLFRKEGQNVTLSCEQNLNHDAMYWYRQDPGQGLRLIYYSQIVNDFQKGDIAEGYSVSREKKESFPLTVTSAQKNPTAFYLCASSSDGNNYGYTFGSGTRLTVV.

The V call is TRBV5-4, the J call TRBJ1-2; TRBD1 is a possible D gene (5 bases). Trimming cost V 4 bases and J 8 bases, with 15 bases left between them. Germline V gives CDR1 SGHNT, CDR2 YYREEE (reference sequence). The CDR3 has 13 residues. Here the CDR3 DNA reads TGTGCCAGCAGCCCCAGCATGGGGACGGGCTACACCTTC. Its translation is CASSPSMGTGYTF.

The gene calls are TRBV5-4 and TRBJ2-2; TRBD1 is a possible D gene (5 bases). The CDR3 covers 14 residues. V was shortened by 0 bases and J by 11 bases, with 14 bases between the two germline ends. The germline CDR1 and CDR2 sequences are SGHNT and YYREEE (reference sequence). The CDR3 DNA follows: TGTGCCAGCAGCTTGGTTGACGGGCAGGGAGAGCTGTTTTTT. This encodes CASSLVDGQGELFF.

This sequence joins TRBV11-1 and TRBJ2-7; 9 bases fit TRBD2. Germline V lookup: CDR1 SGHAT, CDR2 FQDESV (reference sequence). The CDR3 has 16 residues. V lost 0 bases to trimming and J lost 7 bases; unmatched junction nucleotides: 10. DNA of the CDR3: TGTGCCAGCAGCTTAGCGCCGGGACTAGCAGTGGGTGAGCAGTACTTC. Translated: CASSLAPGLAVGEQYF.

The count of this clone is one. The genes are TRBV30 and TRBJ1-3; no clear D gene. This CDR3 region has 15 residues. Germline V gene data show CDR1 as GTSNPN and CDR2 as SVGIG (reference sequence). V gave up 0 bases and J gave up 0 bases, with 9 bases separating them. The CDR3 reads CAWSVTLSSGNTIYF. CDR3 sequence (DNA): TGTGCCTGGAGTGTCACGTTGAGCTCTGGAAACACCATATATTTT.

This chain joins TRBV7-6 and TRBJ1-2, with unresolved D. The CDR3 length is 11 residues. Germline lookup yields CDR1 SGHVS and CDR2 FNYEAQ. Trimming removed 4 bases at V and 2 bases at J, with 2 bases between. CDR3 DNA sequence: TGTGCCAGCAGCTCGAACTATGGCTACACCTTC. Translating gives CASSSNYGYTF.

The chain employs TRBV24-1 and TRBJ2-7; D not resolved. Germline V gives CDR1 KGHDR, CDR2 SFDVKD. Trimming took 5 bases from V and 2 from J, leaving 12 bases between them. CDR3 size: 14 residues. CDR3 protein: CATSVSRAPYEQYF. CDR3 nucleotide sequence: TGTGCCACCAGTGTCTCCCGGGCGCCCTACGAGCAGTACTTC.

The chain uses TRBV5-1 and TRBJ2-1; a possible D gene is TRBD2 (6 bases). CDR3 length equals 16 residues. The germline V gene encodes CDR1 SGHRS and CDR2 YFSETQ. Trimming cost V 6 bases and J 6 bases, with 22 bases left between them. DNA for the CDR3: TGCGCCAGCATTCCGAGGGCCGGGACTCGAATCAATGAGCAGTTCTTC. Its protein is CASIPRAGTRINEQFF.

The V gene is TRBV4-3, the J gene TRBJ1-5; D remains ambiguous. Germline CDR1 and CDR2: LGHNA and YSLEER. The CDR3 length is 16 residues. V lost 0 bases, J lost 2 bases, and 11 bases lay in between. CDR3 loop: CASSQERLSGNQPQHF. For the CDR3, the DNA is TGCGCCAGCAGCCAAGAAAGGCTAAGTGGCAATCAGCCCCAGCATTTT.

V is TRBV4-3 and J is TRBJ2-3; 10 positions match TRBD1. The CDR3 is 16 amino acids. V shed 0 bases, J shed 3 bases, and the junction held 3 bases outside the gene matches. Germline V lookup: CDR1 LGHNA, CDR2 YSLEER. The CDR3 loop reads CASSQDTGQGTDTQYF. CDR3 coding DNA: TGCGCCAGCAGCCAAGATACGGGACAGGGGACAGATACGCAGTATTTT.

The V and J genes are TRBV4-1 and TRBJ2-5; TRBD2 matches 10 bases. Trimming removed 0 bases from V and 14 bases from J; junction bases left unmatched: 12. Germline CDR1 is MGHRA and CDR2 is YSYEKL. CDR3 length equals 15 residues. CDR3: CASSQDSLAGVPLYF. The DNA of the CDR3 is TGCGCCAGCAGCCAAGACTCCCTAGCGGGGGTTCCATTATACTTC.

The chain uses TRBV7-2 and TRBJ2-1; 10 bases are a match to TRBD2. CDR1 and CDR2 from the germline V gene are SGHTA and FQGNSA. After removal of 3 bases from V and 6 bases from J, the junction contained 5 bases not matched to a gene. The CDR3 is 15 residues long. The CDR3 region is CASSLPGLASNEQFF. CDR3 in DNA: TGTGCCAGCAGCTTGCCGGGACTAGCGAGCAATGAGCAGTTCTTC.

The CDR3 is CASSAAQGGTVSYEQYF. The CDR3 DNA reads as TGCGCCAGCAGCGCAGCACAGGGGGGGACAGTTTCCTACGAGCAGTACTTC. This chain links TRBV5-1 with TRBJ2-7; TRBD1 might be the D (8 bases). Germline V CDR1 and CDR2: SGHRS, YFSETQ. This CDR3 has 17 residues. The germline V and J ends were trimmed by 4 bases and 1 base, with 21 bases remaining between them. Looking up the rest from reference TRBV5-1 and TRBJ2-7 gives the full variable domain: KAGVTQTPRYLIKTRGQQVTLSCSPISGHRSVSWYQQTPGQGLQFLFEYFSETQRNKGNFPGRFSGRQFSNSRSEMNVSTLELGDSALYLCASSAAQGGTVSYEQYFGPGTRLTVT.

The chain links TRBV5-1 to TRBJ2-2, with D possibly being TRBD2 (6 bases). The CDR3 has 14 amino acids. Germline assignment: CDR1 SGHRS and CDR2 YFSETQ. V lost 1 base and J 6 bases, leaving 10 bases between the germline ends. The CDR3 spells CASSLRGKSGELFF. For the CDR3, the DNA is TGCGCCAGCAGCTTGCGGGGGAAATCCGGGGAGCTGTTTTTT.

The chain couples TRBV20-1 to TRBJ2-7; no reliable D call. This CDR3 is 11 amino acids long. V dropped 3 bases and J dropped 3 bases, with 6 bases sitting between them. Germline V gene sequence: CDR1 DFQATT, CDR2 SNEGSKA (reference sequence). The CDR3 sequence is CSARGIYEQYF. Here the CDR3 DNA reads TGCAGTGCTAGGGGCATCTACGAGCAGTACTTC.

The rearrangement joins TRBV3-1 (or the pseudogene TRBV3-2) to TRBJ2-1; D may be TRBD1 (6 bases). V was pared by 0 bases and J by 0 bases, with 9 bases between. This CDR3 comprises 16 residues. Germline CDR1 and CDR2: LGHDT and YNNKEL (reference sequence). CDR3 DNA sequence: TGTGCCAGCAGCCAAGAGGTGGGGGCCTCCTACAATGAGCAGTTCTTC. Translating gives CASSQEVGASYNEQFF.

The chain employs TRBV18 and TRBJ1-6; no definite D call. Germline assignment: CDR1 KGHSH and CDR2 LQKENI. Trimming removed 2 bases at V and 10 bases at J, with 9 bases between. The CDR3 runs 13 residues. Written as DNA, the CDR3 is TGTGCCAGCTCACCATCCAGTACATCACCCCTCCACTTT. It codes for CASSPSSTSPLHF. Looking up the rest from reference TRBV18 and TRBJ1-6 gives the full variable domain: NAGVMQNPRHLVRRRGQEARLRCSPMKGHSHVYWYRQLPEEGLKFMVYLQKENIIDESGMPKERFSAEFPKEGPSILRIQQVVRGDSAAYFCASSPSSTSPLHFGNGTRLTVT.

The V call is TRBV9, the J call TRBJ2-7, with a weak D call TRBD1 (6 bases). The germline CDR1 and CDR2 sequences are SGDLS and YYNGEE. This CDR3 spans 15 amino acids. V was cut by 0 bases and J by 7 bases, with 17 bases left in between. In nucleotides, the CDR3 is TGTGCCAGCAGCGTAGTCCCAGGGGCGGTAGGGGAGCAGTACTTC. Translating it yields CASSVVPGAVGEQYF.

The CDR3 here is CASSHNEKLFF. The CDR3 region has the DNA TGTGCCAGCAGTCATAATGAAAAACTGTTTTTT. The rearrangement joins TRBV6-5 to TRBJ1-4; no definite D call. The V and J ends lost 5 bases and 4 bases respectively, with 2 bases between them. In germline, CDR1 is MNHEY, CDR2 SVGAGI. The CDR3 sequence is 11 residues long.